The 27 T cell receptor beta chains below all came from one sample that was sequenced in a study of blood T cell repertoires in COVID-19. The protocol was immunoSEQ multiplex PCR, while the TCRdb copy is restricted to in-frame clones and leaves out a portion. The sample yields 150,000 to 180,000 clones, under 85% seen once. The sample consisted of peripheral blood. The receptor source for this set is a man aged 60-69 years with COVID-19, enrolled during active disease.

V usage is TRBV28 and J usage is TRBJ2-5; weak D call: TRBD1 (6 bases). Germline CDR1 MDHEN, CDR2 SYDVKM. The CDR3 sequence is 15 residues long. Deletions cut 7 bases from V and 2 bases from J, with 17 bases between. CDR3 residues: CASTPGTLQQETQYF. The CDR3 DNA reads TGTGCCAGCACCCCAGGGACACTTCAGCAAGAGACCCAGTACTTC.

Only one count was recorded for this clone. The genes are TRBV18 and TRBJ1-1, with 9 bases identical to TRBD1. This CDR3 is built from 15 residues. Losses at the gene ends were 1 base for V and 5 bases for J; bases not matched to a gene: 5. Germline CDR1 is KGHSH and CDR2 is LQKENI. This CDR3 reads CASSPRQGEGTEAFF. CDR3 coding DNA: TGTGCCAGCTCACCACGACAGGGGGAAGGTACTGAAGCTTTCTTT. Variable domain in full (rest from reference TRBV18 and TRBJ1-1): NAGVMQNPRHLVRRRGQEARLRCSPMKGHSHVYWYRQLPEEGLKFMVYLQKENIIDESGMPKERFSAEFPKEGPSILRIQQVVRGDSAAYFCASSPRQGEGTEAFFGQGTRLTVV.

The V call is TRBV11-2, the J call TRBJ1-2; possible D gene TRBD1, 5 bases. Germline V gene lookup returns CDR1 SGHAT and CDR2 FQNNGV. V gave up 1 base and J gave up 8 bases, with 20 bases separating them. The length of the CDR3 is 16 residues. The CDR3 nucleotides are TGTGCCAGCAGCTTAGGACAATCTTACCCAGGGTGGGGCTACACCTTC. This translates into CASSLGQSYPGWGYTF.

This clone was counted a single time. This chain uses TRBV6-5 with TRBJ1-2, with a weak D call TRBD1 (6 bases). The V gene lost 2 bases and the J gene lost 9 bases, with 10 bases spanning the gap. The germline V gene encodes CDR1 MNHEY and CDR2 SVGAGI. The CDR3 spans 12 residues. DNA for the CDR3: TGTGCCAGCAGTTACCTGACAGGCAGCTACACCTTC. This translates into CASSYLTGSYTF.

The chain recombines TRBV11-3 with TRBJ2-2; maybe TRBD1 (6 bases). This CDR3 has 16 amino acids. Between the trimmed V and J ends, which lost 4 bases and 6 bases, there was a span of 18 bases. The V gene's germline CDR1 is SGHNT and CDR2 YENEEA. Here the CDR3 DNA reads TGTGCCAGCAGCTCCCAGGGGAGCAACTTGCCCGGGGAGCTGTTTTTT. Protein product: CASSSQGSNLPGELFF.

The chain uses TRBV5-1 and TRBJ2-7; the D gene is possibly TRBD2 (6 bases). Between the trimmed V and J ends, which lost 1 base and 5 bases, there was a span of 10 bases. There are 13 residues in the CDR3. CDR1 and CDR2 (germline): SGHRS, YFSETQ. The CDR3 bases are TGCGCCAGCAGCTTGTTCGGAGGGGACGAGCAGTACTTC. As protein: CASSLFGGDEQYF.

The V and J genes are TRBV2 and TRBJ2-5; 7 positions agree with TRBD2. V trimming: 8 bases; J trimming: 0 bases; junction bases outside the gene matches: 9. The CDR3 has 15 amino acids. Germline values: CDR1 SNHLY, CDR2 FYNNEI. The DNA for the CDR3 is TGTGCCAGCCGTGGTAGCGGGCTGTACCAAGAGACCCAGTACTTC. Its translation is CASRGSGLYQETQYF.

This chain connects TRBV7-2 to TRBJ2-5; D possibly corresponds to TRBD2 (6 bases). Germline values: CDR1 SGHTA, CDR2 FQGNSA. V lost 5 bases and J 7 bases, leaving 23 bases between the germline ends. The CDR3 has 16 residues. The chain's CDR3 is CASSLGPGTGAATQYF. The CDR3, as DNA: TGTGCCAGCAGCCTAGGCCCCGGGACTGGAGCGGCGACCCAGTACTTC. Looking up the rest from reference TRBV7-2 and TRBJ2-5 gives the full variable domain: GAGVSQSPSNKVTEKGKDVELRCDPISGHTALYWYRQSLGQGLEFLIYFQGNSAPDKSGLPSDRFSAERTGGSVSTLTIQRTQQEDSAVYLCASSLGPGTGAATQYFGPGTRLLVL.

This clone appeared a few times. The chain links TRBV4-1 to TRBJ1-5, with 10 bases lining up with TRBD1. The J segment lost 1 base and the V segment lost 4 bases, leaving 4 bases of the junction unmatched. Germline-derived CDR1 and CDR2 are MGHRA and YSYEKL. This CDR3 is built from 16 residues. The CDR3 nucleotides read TGCGCCAGCAGCCCAGGACAGGGGGTCAGCAATCAGCCCCAGCATTTT. Protein sequence: CASSPGQGVSNQPQHF.

V gene TRBV12-3 or TRBV12-4 combines with J gene TRBJ2-7; tentatively, D is TRBD2 (7 bases). Between the trimmed V and J ends, which lost 6 bases and 5 bases, there was a span of 14 bases. The CDR3 is made up of 13 amino acids. The CDR3 loop is CASRGGGKHEQYF. CDR3 nucleotide sequence: TGTGCCAGCAGAGGGGGGGGGAAACACGAGCAGTACTTC.

The chain is built from TRBV13 and TRBJ1-6; TRBD1 matches at 7 bases. The V gene end was trimmed by 7 bases and the J gene end by 14 bases; junction bases not matched to a gene: 14. CDR1 and CDR2 (germline): PRHDT, FYEKMQ (reference sequence). This CDR3 has 14 amino acids. CDR3 nucleotides: TGTGCCAGCACATCGGACAGGTTTGGTCTGGCCCTCCACTTT. Protein sequence: CASTSDRFGLALHF.

The CDR3 nucleotides are TGTGCCAGCAGTGAACGAGAGACGGCCCGAGGCGGGGAGCTGTTTTTT. It yields the protein CASSERETARGGELFF. The chain carries TRBV6-1 and TRBJ2-2, with D hard to call. This CDR3 contains 16 residues. The germline V gene encodes CDR1 MNHNS and CDR2 SASEGT. The V end lost 2 bases, the J end lost 7 bases, and 17 bases lay between the germline ends.

The chain employs TRBV7-2 and TRBJ2-5, with 7 nucleotides matching TRBD2. CDR1 and CDR2 from the germline V gene are SGHTA and FQGNSA. V trimming: 3 bases; J trimming: 1 base; junction bases outside the gene matches: 5. This CDR3 comprises 15 residues. CDR3 sequence reads: CASSFERGPQETQYF. In nucleotides, the CDR3 is TGTGCCAGCAGCTTCGAGCGGGGCCCCCAAGAGACCCAGTACTTC.

This clone was seen only once. The chain has TRBV25-1 and TRBJ2-3, with D tentatively TRBD1 (5 bases). The length of the CDR3 is 12 residues. CDR1 is MGHDK, CDR2 SYGVNS, per germline. The V end lost 3 bases, the J end lost 10 bases, and 11 bases lay between the germline ends. The CDR3 sequence: CASSENRNSQYF. The CDR3 DNA reads as TGTGCCAGCAGTGAGAACAGGAATTCGCAGTATTTT.

The chain recombines TRBV24-1 with TRBJ1-2; a weak D match, TRBD1 (6 bases). The V and J ends lost 0 bases and 5 bases respectively, with 6 bases between them. This CDR3 contains 13 residues. The germline CDR1 and CDR2 sequences are KGHDR and SFDVKD. DNA for the CDR3: TGTGCCACCAGTGATTTGCAGGGGTATGGCTACACCTTC. Its translation: CATSDLQGYGYTF.

J is TRBJ1-5 and V is TRBV28; D is unclear. Per the germline V gene, CDR1 is MDHEN and CDR2 is SYDVKM. This CDR3 spans 17 amino acids. Trimming pared 6 bases from V and 0 bases from J, leaving 18 bases between. This chain's CDR3 is CASRNDISAYSNQPQHF. The CDR3 nucleotides read TGTGCCAGCAGAAACGACATTTCAGCTTATAGCAATCAGCCCCAGCATTTT.

The rearrangement uses TRBV7-9 and TRBJ2-4; 8 nucleotides match TRBD2. Unmatched junction bases numbered 11, after V lost 4 bases and J lost 0 bases. Germline CDR1 SEHNR, CDR2 FQNEAQ (reference sequence). The CDR3 runs 18 residues. The CDR3 DNA sequence: TGTGCCAGCAGCTGGGGACTAGATACCACAATAGCCAAAAACATTCAGTACTTC. This sequence encodes CASSWGLDTTIAKNIQYF.

In nucleotides, the CDR3 is TGCGCCAGCAGCCAAGATTCGTGGAGGGGCCTTGGCTACACCTTC. It translates to CASSQDSWRGLGYTF. The rearrangement uses TRBV4-3 and TRBJ1-2; weak D call: TRBD1 (5 bases). V shed 0 bases and J shed 7 bases, with 15 bases lying between them. This CDR3 has 15 residues. Germline V gene sequence: CDR1 LGHNA, CDR2 YSLEER.

The chain is built from TRBV30 and TRBJ1-1; no clear D. CDR3 length: 15 amino acids. The V and J ends lost 3 bases and 0 bases respectively, with 14 bases between them. Germline V CDR1 and CDR2: GTSNPN, SVGIG (reference sequence). This chain's CDR3 is CAWRKRGSMNTEAFF. CDR3 sequence (DNA): TGTGCCTGGAGAAAACGGGGTTCTATGAACACTGAAGCTTTCTTT.

This rearrangement joins TRBV7-9 to TRBJ1-6; maybe TRBD1 (6 bases). The germline gives CDR1 SEHNR, CDR2 FQNEAQ (reference sequence). CDR3 length: 14 amino acids. Trimming removed 6 bases at V and 8 bases at J, with 14 bases between. As DNA, the CDR3 is TGTGCCAGCAGACAGGGATTGAAAGATTCACCCCTCCACTTT. Translated, it gives CASRQGLKDSPLHF.

The rearrangement links TRBV29-1 to TRBJ1-1, with 7 bases that match TRBD1. After removal of 5 bases from V and 1 base from J, the junction contained 7 bases not matched to a gene. The CDR3 length is 14 residues. Germline CDR1 is SQVTM and CDR2 is ANQGSEA. The CDR3 here is CSVTPGGSNTEAFF. The CDR3 DNA reads TGCAGCGTTACCCCAGGGGGTTCGAACACTGAAGCTTTCTTT.

The chain has TRBV7-2 and TRBJ1-5; possibly TRBD1 for D (6 bases). Germline CDR1 reads SGHTA; CDR2 reads FQGNSA. The ends were cut back, 2 bases at V and 1 base at J, with 9 bases in the middle. The CDR3 contains 15 residues. CDR3 amino acids: CASSLFTGSNQPQHF. The CDR3 region has the DNA TGTGCCAGCAGCTTATTCACAGGGAGCAATCAGCCCCAGCATTTT.

This clone was seen once. The genes are TRBV19 and TRBJ1-1; a weak D match, TRBD1 (5 bases). Germline CDR1 and CDR2: LNHDA and SQIVND (reference sequence). Trimming took 2 bases from V and 1 from J, leaving 11 bases between them. The CDR3 is 15 amino acids. The CDR3 DNA reads as TGTGCCAGTAGTATAATTTACGGGGGGAACACTGAAGCTTTCTTT. Protein sequence: CASSIIYGGNTEAFF.

The rearrangement uses TRBV19 and TRBJ2-1, with TRBD1 as a possible D gene (6 bases). The germline gives CDR1 LNHDA, CDR2 SQIVND (reference sequence). Trimming pared 7 bases from V and 5 bases from J, leaving 18 bases between. CDR3 length equals 15 residues. The CDR3 is CASTLRGTNDNEQFF. The DNA of the CDR3 is TGTGCCAGTACCCTGAGGGGGACGAATGACAATGAGCAGTTCTTC.

A few counts support this clone. The chain uses TRBV18 and TRBJ2-2; 8 nucleotides match TRBD1. With V trimmed by 6 bases and J by 1 base, 4 bases remained unmatched. There are 15 residues in the CDR3. CDR1 and CDR2 from the germline V gene are KGHSH and LQKENI. The CDR3 loop is CASSTGTGNTGELFF. The CDR3 nucleotides read TGTGCCAGCTCCACAGGGACAGGGAACACCGGGGAGCTGTTTTTT. The variable domain in full, with the rest retrieved from reference TRBV18 and TRBJ2-2, is NAGVMQNPRHLVRRRGQEARLRCSPMKGHSHVYWYRQLPEEGLKFMVYLQKENIIDESGMPKERFSAEFPKEGPSILRIQQVVRGDSAAYFCASSTGTGNTGELFFGEGSRLTVL.

The chain carries TRBV3-1 (or the pseudogene TRBV3-2) and TRBJ2-1; 7 nucleotides align to TRBD1. V shed 4 bases, J shed 4 bases, and the junction held 1 base outside the gene matches. The CDR3 is 13 residues long. Germline V gene lookup returns CDR1 LGHDT and CDR2 YNNKEL (reference sequence). CDR3 protein: CASSPTGYNEQFF. The CDR3, as DNA: TGTGCCAGCAGCCCGACAGGGTACAATGAGCAGTTCTTC.

The chain couples TRBV7-3 to TRBJ1-2, with a weak D call TRBD1 (6 bases). CDR1 is SGHTA and CDR2 is FQGTGA in the germline V gene. V lost 3 bases and J lost 4, with 15 bases in between. The CDR3 spans 15 residues. The CDR3 reads CASSLTPGVGYGYTF. CDR3 nucleotide sequence: TGTGCCAGCAGCTTGACCCCAGGGGTCGGCTATGGCTACACCTTC.